This T cell receptor (beta chain) emerged from a study of T cell responses to AZD1222 COVID-19 vaccine. Study results and limitations: Close to half of spike-specific TCRs reportedly recognize unmutated variant regions.

A remark on this clone: The antigen is not known.

CDR1 and CDR2 (germline): MDHEN, SYDVKM. Trimming stripped 3 bases from V and 0 bases from J, with 24 bases between. The CDR3 is made up of 20 amino acids. Assay: immunoSEQ multiplex PCR; the TCRdb copy retains only in-frame clones and omits some. The sample has roughly 160,000 clones; about nine tenths are singletons. The origin of this receptor is an adult in good health. The sample here was peripheral blood, taken on day 0 of AZD1222 vaccination. The chain recombines TRBV28 with TRBJ2-4; D perhaps matches TRBD2 (6 bases). The CDR3 reads CASSFGGGPNGVLAKNIQYF. The CDR3 coding sequence is TGTGCCAGCAGTTTCGGGGGTGGACCCAACGGAGTGCTAGCCAAAAACATTCAGTACTTC. Based on the CDR3 plus reference TRBV28 and TRBJ2-4, the full variable domain is DVKVTQSSRYLVKRTGEKVFLECVQDMDHENMFWYRQDPGLGLRLIYFSYDVKMKEKGDIPEGYSVSREKKERFSLILESASTNQTSMYLCASSFGGGPNGVLAKNIQYFGAGTRLSVL.